Listed below are T cell receptor beta chains from one sample, sequenced in a study of vaccination and CD4 T cells after COVID-19. Antigens of these TCRs are unknown. A single record per CDR3 protein comes from TCRdb applying MiXCR to the PCR reads. The table includes roughly 15,000 distinct CDR3 sequences, about 42% detected once. The specimen was CD4+ T cells from blood, cultured in vitro, collected before SARS-CoV-2 vaccination. The receptors come from a human donor who received a COVID-19 vaccine. The CDR3 runs from the conserved cysteine through the conserved F or W. A D gene is named only where the DNA matches it firmly. Clone size is stated in some rows and not others, as once, few, many or a class when expanded.

TRBD1,-,TRBV30,TRBJ1-2,CAWRGQGAFGYTF,TGTGCCTGGAGGGGACAGGGGGCATTTGGCTACACCTTC
-,-,TRBV6-1,TRBJ1-2,CASIPRGAGDYGYTF,TGTGCCAGCATCCCCCGGGGGGCAGGCGACTATGGCTACACCTTC
-,few,TRBV19,TRBJ1-5,CASSIDRDQPQHF,TGTGCCAGTAGTATAGACAGGGATCAGCCCCAGCATTTT
-,-,TRBV30,TRBJ2-7,CAWCSRSSYEQYF,TGTGCCTGGTGCTCAAGGTCCAGTTACGAGCAGTACTTC
TRBD1,-,TRBV6-1,TRBJ1-5,CASSRTGGFWDQPQHF,TGTGCCAGCAGTAGGACAGGGGGCTTTTGGGATCAGCCCCAGCATTTT
-,-,TRBV27,TRBJ1-6,CASSRWGNSPLHF,TGTGCCAGCTCGAGGTGGGGGAATTCACCCCTCCACTTT
-,-,TRBV10-2,TRBJ1-1,CASRKVESDTEAFF,TGCGCCAGCAGGAAGGTTGAATCGGACACTGAAGCTTTCTTT
-,-,TRBV2,TRBJ1-4,CASSEEGTGHEKLFF,TGTGCCAGCAGCGAGGAGGGAACCGGCCATGAAAAACTGTTTTTT
-,-,TRBV7-9,TRBJ1-1,CASSLQQGNTEAFF,TGTGCCAGCAGCCTGCAACAGGGGAACACTGAAGCTTTCTTT
-,few,TRBV2,TRBJ1-5,CATRGELNQPQHF,TGTGCCACCAGAGGTGAGCTTAATCAGCCCCAGCATTTT
-,once,TRBV6-1,TRBJ1-5,CASGSGMWQPQHF,TGTGCCAGCGGCTCTGGAATGTGGCAGCCCCAGCATTTT
-,-,TRBV7-3,TRBJ2-2,CASSLTFGVGELFF,TGTGCCAGCAGCTTAACGTTTGGGGTCGGGGAGCTGTTTTTT
-,-,TRBV2,TRBJ2-1,CASSGAGRSYNEQFF,TGTGCCAGCAGTGGGGCTGGACGCTCCTACAATGAGCAGTTCTTC
TRBD1,few,TRBV10-1,TRBJ1-2,CASSEPSWDRGEPNYGYTF,TGCGCCAGCAGTGAGCCGAGCTGGGACAGGGGCGAGCCTAACTATGGCTACACCTTC
-,few,TRBV6-1,TRBJ1-5,CASSSTGSNQPQHF,TGTGCCAGCAGCAGCACAGGGAGCAATCAGCCCCAGCATTTT
TRBD2,few,TRBV27,TRBJ2-5,CASSLIAGGWETQYF,TGTGCCAGCTCTCTGATAGCGGGGGGGTGGGAGACCCAGTACTTC
-,-,TRBV27,TRBJ2-3,CATRPHIPTDTQYF,TGTGCCACCAGGCCTCACATCCCCACAGATACGCAGTATTTT
TRBD1,few,TRBV11-3,TRBJ2-5,CASSFRQGAETQYF,TGTGCCAGCAGCTTCAGACAGGGAGCAGAGACCCAGTACTTC
-,-,TRBV20-1,TRBJ1-1,CSAKRDLNTEAFF,TGCAGTGCTAAACGGGACTTAAACACTGAAGCTTTCTTT
-,-,TRBV19,TRBJ1-1,CASSPTLMNTEAFF,TGTGCCAGTAGTCCGACACTTATGAACACTGAAGCTTTCTTT
TRBD1,-,TRBV10-3,TRBJ1-5,CAISSDRDNQPQHF,TGTGCCATCAGTTCGGACAGGGACAATCAGCCCCAGCATTTT
TRBD1,-,TRBV2,TRBJ1-4,CASSDPGTGPNEKLFF,TGTGCCAGCAGTGATCCCGGGACAGGGCCGAATGAAAAACTGTTTTTT
-,few,TRBV15,TRBJ1-6,CATSRVRNSPLHF,TGTGCCACCAGCAGAGTCAGAAATTCACCCCTCCACTTT
TRBD2,few,TRBV20-1,TRBJ2-3,CSARGGMYTDTQYF,TGCAGTGCTAGGGGAGGGATGTACACAGATACGCAGTATTTT
-,-,TRBV5-3,TRBJ1-2,CARSREGKGYTF,TGTGCCAGAAGCCGCGAAGGGAAAGGCTACACCTTC
TRBD1,once,TRBV19,TRBJ2-7,CASRQTGGMGEQYF,TGTGCCAGTAGGCAGACAGGGGGCATGGGAGAGCAGTACTTC
-,-,TRBV20-1,TRBJ2-7,CSARATQGYDNEQYF,TGCAGTGCTAGAGCAACTCAGGGGTATGACAACGAGCAGTACTTC
TRBD1,-,TRBV19,TRBJ2-6,CASIGQGSSGANVLTF,TGTGCCAGTATTGGACAGGGGTCGTCTGGGGCCAACGTCCTGACTTTC
-,few,TRBV12-3/TRBV12-4,TRBJ1-5,CASSPTGVGNQPQHF,TGTGCCAGCAGTCCCACCGGGGTGGGCAATCAGCCCCAGCATTTT
TRBD1,few,TRBV20-1,TRBJ1-2,CSARPYYRTGENYGYTF,TGCAGTGCTAGGCCCTATTACAGGACAGGGGAGAACTATGGCTACACCTTC
-,few,TRBV10-3,TRBJ1-5,CAISAGRMYSNQPQHF,TGTGCCATCAGTGCAGGACGGATGTATAGCAATCAGCCCCAGCATTTT
-,-,TRBV5-4,TRBJ2-3,CASSSKAFTDTQYF,TGTGCCAGCAGCTCGAAAGCCTTCACAGATACGCAGTATTTT
-,few,TRBV6-1,TRBJ1-1,CASSERGGVNTEAFF,TGTGCCAGCAGTGAACGTGGAGGGGTGAACACTGAAGCTTTCTTT
-,few,TRBV6-5,TRBJ1-1,CASSLTLKTEAFF,TGTGCCAGCAGTTTGACATTAAAGACTGAAGCTTTCTTT
TRBD1,few,TRBV19,TRBJ1-1,CASSTRQGLVEAFF,TGTGCCAGTAGTACAAGACAGGGACTGGTTGAAGCTTTCTTT
TRBD1,-,TRBV11-2,TRBJ2-1,CASSLDQETGGWNEQFF,TGTGCCAGCAGCTTAGATCAGGAGACAGGGGGCTGGAATGAGCAGTTCTTC